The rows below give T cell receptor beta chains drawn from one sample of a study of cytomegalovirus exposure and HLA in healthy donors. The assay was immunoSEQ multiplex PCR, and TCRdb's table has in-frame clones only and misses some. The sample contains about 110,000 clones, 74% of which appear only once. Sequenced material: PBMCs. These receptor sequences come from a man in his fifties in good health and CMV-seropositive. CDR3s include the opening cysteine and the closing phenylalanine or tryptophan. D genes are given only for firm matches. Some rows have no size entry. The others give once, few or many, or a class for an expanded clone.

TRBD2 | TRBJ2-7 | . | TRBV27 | TGTGCCAGCAGGTCTTGGGGTGCGGGAGGGGACTACGAGCAGTACTTC | CASRSWGAGGDYEQYF
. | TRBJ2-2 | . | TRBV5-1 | TGCGCCAGCCGACTAAACAGGGTCACCGGGGAGCTGTTTTTT | CASRLNRVTGELFF
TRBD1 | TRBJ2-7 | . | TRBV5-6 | TGTGCCAGCAGCTTGGAACGTGAGGGACAGAAGTACTTC | CASSLEREGQKYF
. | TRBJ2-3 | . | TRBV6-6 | TGTGCCAGCAGCCCACCCGGACTGAGTACGCAGTATTTT | CASSPPGLSTQYF
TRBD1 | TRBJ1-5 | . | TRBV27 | TGTGCCAGCAGTTTAACCAGGGGGCAGCCCCAGCATTTT | CASSLTRGQPQHF
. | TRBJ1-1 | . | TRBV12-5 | TGTGCTAGTGGGCGGACAGCTGAAGCTTTCTTT | CASGRTAEAFF
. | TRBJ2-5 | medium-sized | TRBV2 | TGTGCCAGCAGTGTTTCTCAGGGCGTGGAGACCCAGTACTTC | CASSVSQGVETQYF
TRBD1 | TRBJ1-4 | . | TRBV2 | TGTGCCAGCACAACTACCGGGACAGAGAATGAAAAACTGTTTTTT | CASTTTGTENEKLFF
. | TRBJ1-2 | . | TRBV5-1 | TGCGCCAGCAGCTTGGATCTTCTCGGAGCTAACTATGGCTACACCTTC | CASSLDLLGANYGYTF
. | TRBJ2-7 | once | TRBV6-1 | TGTGCCAGCAAGGGAAGGGGTAGGAACACCTACGAGCAGTACTTC | CASKGRGRNTYEQYF
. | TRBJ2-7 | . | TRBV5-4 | TGTGCCAGCAGCTTGGGTGCGACAACGCGCCCCTACGAGCAGTACTTC | CASSLGATTRPYEQYF
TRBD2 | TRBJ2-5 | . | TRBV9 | TGTGCCAGCAGTGCACGGCCGGGGACTAGCGGGATTTACCAAGAGACCCAGTACTTC | CASSARPGTSGIYQETQYF
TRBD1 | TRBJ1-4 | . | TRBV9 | TGTGCCAGCAGCGTTGGGCAGGGGGCCGAAAAACTGTTTTTT | CASSVGQGAEKLFF
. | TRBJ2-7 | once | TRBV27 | TGTGCCAGCACTCCCTTTGGCGGGTATAGTCGCGAGCAGTACTTC | CASTPFGGYSREQYF
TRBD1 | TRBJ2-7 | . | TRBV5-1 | TGCGCCAGCAGCTACCGGACAGGGGAGGGCGAGCAGTACTTC | CASSYRTGEGEQYF
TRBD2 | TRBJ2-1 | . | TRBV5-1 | TGCGCCAGCAGCCCCCTAGCGGGAGGGCCTTATGAGCAGTTCTTC | CASSPLAGGPYEQFF
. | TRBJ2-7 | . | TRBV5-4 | TGTGCCAGCAGCTTTCGTTTTTGTATAGCCCCCAACTCCTACGAGCAGTACTTC | CASSFRFCIAPNSYEQYF
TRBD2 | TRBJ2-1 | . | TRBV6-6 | TGTGCCAGCAGTACTAGCGGGGCCTACAATGAGCAGTTCTTC | CASSTSGAYNEQFF
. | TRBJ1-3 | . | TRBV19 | TGTGCCAGTAGCCCAGGTCGTTACTCTGGAAACACCATATATTTT | CASSPGRYSGNTIYF